This T cell receptor (beta chain) was captured in a study of CD8 T cells in ankylosing spondylitis. TCRdb used MiXCR to reprocess the 5' RACE reads, holding one entry per CDR3 protein. This repertoire shows fewer than 150,000 distinct CDR3 sequences, about 7.3% found once; its top ten account for 9.5% to 15%. Unmatched junction bases numbered 20, after V lost 2 bases and J lost 11 bases. There are 18 residues in the CDR3. The germline V gene has CDR1 SGHRS and CDR2 YFSETQ. This clonotype was found many times. The chain couples TRBV5-1 to TRBJ1-5; 9 bases are shared with TRBD1. The TCR sequence derives from a female donor with ankylosing spondylitis or in good health (not recorded which). Material: blood, either unsorted or a sorted T cell fraction (not recorded which). The CDR3 here is CASSLNRGLTRAFTAQHF. In nucleotides, the CDR3 is TGCGCCAGCAGCTTAAACAGGGGGCTTACACGAGCATTCACGGCCCAGCATTTT. The variable domain in full, completed from reference TRBV5-1 and TRBJ1-5, reads KAGVTQTPRYLIKTRGQQVTLSCSPISGHRSVSWYQQTPGQGLQFLFEYFSETQRNKGNFPGRFSGRQFSNSRSEMNVSTLELGDSALYLCASSLNRGLTRAFTAQHFGDGTRLSIL.